This TCR beta chain stems from a study of blood T cell repertoires in COVID-19. Turning to the study itself: Material from acute and convalescent COVID-19 was sourced from the United States, Italy and Spain. Nucleic acid was either cDNA or gDNA, and it came from T cells, B-cell-depleted T cells, or PBMCs.

The CDR3 runs 21 residues. CDR1 is LGHNA and CDR2 is YNFKEQ in the germline V gene. V shed 0 bases, J shed 0 bases, and the junction held 15 bases outside the gene matches. Methods used by the authors: Estimates of nucleated cell counts were drawn from the amplification of reference gene primers. The protocol was immunoSEQ multiplex PCR, while the TCRdb copy is restricted to in-frame clones and leaves out a portion. V and J calls plus clone size are reproduced from that table; the DNA served to infer D and trimming. The sample records over 250,000 clones, roughly 85% being singletons. The TCR was taken from a woman aged 45-65 years who had recovered from COVID-19. Sequencing input: peripheral blood. This chain links TRBV4-2 with TRBJ2-5; TRBD2 aligns across 11 bases. This CDR3 reads CASSQDNRLAGGTTYQETQYF. CDR3 bases: TGTGCCAGCAGCCAAGATAATCGGCTAGCGGGGGGCACGACGTACCAAGAGACCCAGTACTTC.